What follows describes a single T cell receptor beta chain. The antigen is undetermined. This sample is drawn from a study of shared clonotypes between healthy human individuals. Findings and limits, study-wide: Sequencing depth was expected to influence donor clonotype sharing.

This table comes from immunoSEQ multiplex PCR, and its TCRdb copy is limited to in-frame clones, with some not included. The repertoire has about 690,000 clones, about nine tenths of them found once; the top ten carry 34%. The germline V gene encodes CDR1 LNHDA and CDR2 SQIVND (reference sequence). V was pared by 2 bases and J by 3 bases, with 17 bases between. The length of the CDR3 is 17 residues. Only Caucasian adults living in Nashville, Tennessee served as donors. Sequenced input: memory CD8+ T cells from PBMCs. Subset of the sample: CD45RO+ cells pooled with CCR7-negative TemRA cells. The sequence was obtained from a man aged 18-30 years in good health. Some clones in this sample may be carry-over from other donors' samples. The chain recombines TRBV19 with TRBJ2-1; the D call may be TRBD1 or TRBD2 (6 bases each). The CDR3 is CASSIQSGARVYNEQFF. CDR3 nucleotides: TGTGCCAGTAGTATACAATCGGGGGCGCGGGTCTACAATGAGCAGTTCTTC.